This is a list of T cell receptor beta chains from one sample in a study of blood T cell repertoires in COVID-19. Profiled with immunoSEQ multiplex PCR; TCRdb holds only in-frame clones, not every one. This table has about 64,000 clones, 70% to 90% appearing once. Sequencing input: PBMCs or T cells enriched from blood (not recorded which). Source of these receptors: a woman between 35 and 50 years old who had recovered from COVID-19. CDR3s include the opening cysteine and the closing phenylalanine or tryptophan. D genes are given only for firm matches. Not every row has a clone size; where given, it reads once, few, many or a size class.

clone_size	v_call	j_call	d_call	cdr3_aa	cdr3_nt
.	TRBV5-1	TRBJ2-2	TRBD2	CASSSGLAGSTGELFF	TGCGCCAGCAGCTCGGGACTAGCGGGGAGTACCGGGGAGCTGTTTTTT
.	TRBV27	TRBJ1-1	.	CASSLGGGDTEAFF	TGTGCCAGCAGTTTAGGAGGTGGCGACACTGAAGCTTTCTTT
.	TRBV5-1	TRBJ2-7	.	CASSLPSYEQYF	TGCGCCAGCAGCTTGCCTTCCTACGAGCAGTACTTC
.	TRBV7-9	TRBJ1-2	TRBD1	CASRDDRGHGYTF	TGTGCCAGCAGAGATGACAGGGGGCATGGCTACACCTTC
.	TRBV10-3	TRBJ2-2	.	CAIKRTTNTGELFF	TGTGCCATCAAACGGACAACGAACACCGGGGAGCTGTTTTTT
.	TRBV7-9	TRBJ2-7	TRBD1	CASSLVSGTASSYEQYF	TGTGCCAGCAGCTTAGTTTCCGGGACAGCGTCCTCCTACGAGCAGTACTTC
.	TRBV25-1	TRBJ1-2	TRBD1	CASTRTGGWGYTF	TGTGCCAGCACCCGGACAGGGGGCTGGGGCTACACCTTC
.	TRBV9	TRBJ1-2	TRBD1	CASSGVGLRTGDYGYTF	TGTGCCAGCAGCGGCGTGGGATTGAGGACAGGGGACTATGGCTACACCTTC
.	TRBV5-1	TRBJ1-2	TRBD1	CASSQGKGQGPIYGYTF	TGCGCCAGCAGCCAGGGCAAGGGACAGGGGCCAATCTATGGCTACACCTTC
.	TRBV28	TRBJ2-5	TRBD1	CASVGHRGVGETQYF	TGTGCCAGCGTGGGGCACAGGGGGGTCGGGGAGACCCAGTACTTC
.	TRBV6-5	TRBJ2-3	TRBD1	CASRDRGADTQYF	TGTGCCAGCAGAGACAGGGGAGCAGATACGCAGTATTTT
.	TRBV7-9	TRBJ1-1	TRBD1	CASSHPGQGIPWAFF	TGTGCCAGCAGCCATCCGGGACAGGGCATCCCTTGGGCTTTCTTT
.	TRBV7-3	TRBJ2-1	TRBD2	CASSSLAGEYNEQFF	TGTGCCAGCAGCTCCCTAGCGGGGGAATACAATGAGCAGTTCTTC
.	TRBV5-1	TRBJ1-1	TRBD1	CASRSDRGRDTEAFF	TGCGCCAGCAGGTCTGACAGGGGGCGGGACACTGAAGCTTTCTTT
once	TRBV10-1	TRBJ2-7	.	CASSDNQGSYEQYF	TGCGCCAGCAGTGATAATCAGGGGTCCTACGAGCAGTACTTC
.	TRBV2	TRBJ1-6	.	CASSESPGVNSPLHF	TGTGCCAGCAGTGAAAGCCCCGGGGTCAATTCACCCCTCCACTTT
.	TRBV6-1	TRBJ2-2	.	CASSEALGGGELFF	TGTGCCAGCAGTGAAGCGTTGGGGGGCGGGGAGCTGTTTTTT
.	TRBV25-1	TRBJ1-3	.	CASSAWAGAIYF	TGTGCCAGCAGTGCCTGGGCCGGGGCCATATATTTT